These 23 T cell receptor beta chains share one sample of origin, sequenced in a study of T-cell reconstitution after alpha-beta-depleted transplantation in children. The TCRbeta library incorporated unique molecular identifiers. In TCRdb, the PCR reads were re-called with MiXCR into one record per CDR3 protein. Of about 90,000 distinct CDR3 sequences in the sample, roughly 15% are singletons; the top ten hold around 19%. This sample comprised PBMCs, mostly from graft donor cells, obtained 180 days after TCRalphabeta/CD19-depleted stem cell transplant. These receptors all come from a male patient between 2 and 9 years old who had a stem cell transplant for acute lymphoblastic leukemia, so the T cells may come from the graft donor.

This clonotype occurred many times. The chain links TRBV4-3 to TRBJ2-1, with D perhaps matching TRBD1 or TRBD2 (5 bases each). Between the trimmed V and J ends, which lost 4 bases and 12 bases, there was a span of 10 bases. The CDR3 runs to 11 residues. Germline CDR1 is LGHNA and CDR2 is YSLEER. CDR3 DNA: TGCGCCAGCAGCCTGGGACCAAGGCAGTTCTTC. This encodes CASSLGPRQFF.

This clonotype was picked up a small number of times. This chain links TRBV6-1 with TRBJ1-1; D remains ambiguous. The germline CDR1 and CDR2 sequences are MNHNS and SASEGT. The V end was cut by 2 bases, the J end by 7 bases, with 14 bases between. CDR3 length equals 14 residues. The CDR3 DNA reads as TGTGCCAGCAGTGAAAGTGGCAGTCTGCTTGAAGCTTTCTTT. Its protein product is CASSESGSLLEAFF.

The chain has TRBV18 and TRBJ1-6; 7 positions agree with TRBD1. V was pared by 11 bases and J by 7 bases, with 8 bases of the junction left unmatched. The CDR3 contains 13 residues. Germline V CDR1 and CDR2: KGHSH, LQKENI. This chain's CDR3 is CASTTGSNSPLHF. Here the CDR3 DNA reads TGTGCCTCCACGACAGGGTCCAATTCACCCCTCCACTTT.

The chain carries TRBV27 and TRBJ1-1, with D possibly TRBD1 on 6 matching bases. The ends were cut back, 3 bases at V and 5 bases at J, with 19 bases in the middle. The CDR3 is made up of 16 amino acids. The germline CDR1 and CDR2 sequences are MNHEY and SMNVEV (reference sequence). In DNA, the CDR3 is TGTGCCAGCAGTTTTACCGGGGGCGCCTGGGTTACTGAAGCTTTCTTT. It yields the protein CASSFTGGAWVTEAFF.

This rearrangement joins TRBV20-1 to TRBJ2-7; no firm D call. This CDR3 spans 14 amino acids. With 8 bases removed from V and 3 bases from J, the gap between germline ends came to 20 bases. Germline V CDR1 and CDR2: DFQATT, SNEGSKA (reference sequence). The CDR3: CSLSPGLVDYEQYF. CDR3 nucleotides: TGCAGTCTATCACCGGGTCTGGTCGACTACGAGCAGTACTTC.

The CDR3 DNA reads TGTGCCAGCAGCCCCGTTGGGGGGAACACTGAAGCTTTCTTT. This encodes CASSPVGGNTEAFF. The rearrangement links TRBV3-1 to TRBJ1-1, with D tentatively TRBD1 (5 bases). The CDR3 extends over 14 amino acids. CDR1 is LGHDT and CDR2 is YNNKEL in the germline V gene (reference sequence). Trimming pared 4 bases from V and 1 base from J, leaving 10 bases between.

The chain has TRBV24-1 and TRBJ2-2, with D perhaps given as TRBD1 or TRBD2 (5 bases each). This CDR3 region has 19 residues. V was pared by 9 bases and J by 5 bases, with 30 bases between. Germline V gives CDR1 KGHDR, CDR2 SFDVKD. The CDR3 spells CATGDPYTGPPRRTGELFF. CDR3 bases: TGTGCCACCGGGGACCCCTACACAGGACCTCCTCGTAGGACCGGGGAGCTGTTTTTT.

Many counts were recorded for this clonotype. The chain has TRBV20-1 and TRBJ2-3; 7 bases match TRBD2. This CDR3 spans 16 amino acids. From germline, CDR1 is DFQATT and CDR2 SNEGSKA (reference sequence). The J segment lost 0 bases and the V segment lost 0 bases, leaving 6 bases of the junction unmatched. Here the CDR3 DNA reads TGCAGTGCTAGAGATCGAACGGGGGGAAGCACAGATACGCAGTATTTT. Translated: CSARDRTGGSTDTQYF.

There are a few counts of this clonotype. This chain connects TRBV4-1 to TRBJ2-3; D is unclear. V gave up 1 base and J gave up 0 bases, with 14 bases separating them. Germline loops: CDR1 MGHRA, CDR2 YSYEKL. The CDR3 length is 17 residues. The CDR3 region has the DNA TGCGCCAGCAGCCAAGGAATTACGGATCCTAGCACAGATACGCAGTATTTT. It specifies CASSQGITDPSTDTQYF.

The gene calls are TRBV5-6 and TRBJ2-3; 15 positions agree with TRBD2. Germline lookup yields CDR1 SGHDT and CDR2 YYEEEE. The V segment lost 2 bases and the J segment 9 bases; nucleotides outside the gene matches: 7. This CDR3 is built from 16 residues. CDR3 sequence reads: CASSLRTSGGGRTQYF. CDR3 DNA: TGTGCCAGCAGCTTACGGACTAGCGGGGGGGGGAGGACGCAGTATTTT.

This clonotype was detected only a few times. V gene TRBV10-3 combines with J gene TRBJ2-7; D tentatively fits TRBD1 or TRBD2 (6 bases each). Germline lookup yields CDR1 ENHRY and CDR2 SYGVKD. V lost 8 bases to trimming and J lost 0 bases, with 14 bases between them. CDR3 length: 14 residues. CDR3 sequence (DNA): TGTGCCATCGGAGGGACGGACAGCTCCTACGAGCAGTACTTC. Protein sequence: CAIGGTDSSYEQYF.

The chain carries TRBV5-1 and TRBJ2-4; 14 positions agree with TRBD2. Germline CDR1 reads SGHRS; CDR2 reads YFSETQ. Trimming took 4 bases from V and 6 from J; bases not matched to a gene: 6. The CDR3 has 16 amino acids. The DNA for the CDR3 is TGCGCCAGCAGCCCGACTAGCGGGGGGGCCCGAAACATTCAGTACTTC. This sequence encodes CASSPTSGGARNIQYF.

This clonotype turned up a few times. The CDR3 is CASSYDGGFDIQYF. The CDR3 nucleotides read TGTGCCAGCAGTTACGATGGAGGGTTCGACATTCAGTACTTC. The chain employs TRBV6-5 and TRBJ2-4; possible D gene TRBD2, 6 bases. Trimming removed 2 bases from V and 8 bases from J, with 13 bases in between. Germline V lookup: CDR1 MNHEY, CDR2 SVGAGI. The CDR3 has 14 amino acids.

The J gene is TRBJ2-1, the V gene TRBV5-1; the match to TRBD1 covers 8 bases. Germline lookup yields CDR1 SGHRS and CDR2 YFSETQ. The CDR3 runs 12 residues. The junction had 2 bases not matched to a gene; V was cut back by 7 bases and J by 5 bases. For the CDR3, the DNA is TGCGCCAGCGGGACAGGTGACAATGAGCAGTTCTTC. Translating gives CASGTGDNEQFF.

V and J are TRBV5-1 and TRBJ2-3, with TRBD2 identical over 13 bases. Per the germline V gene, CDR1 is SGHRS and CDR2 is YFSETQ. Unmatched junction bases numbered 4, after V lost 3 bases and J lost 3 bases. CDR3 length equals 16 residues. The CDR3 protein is CASSSGTSGATDTQYF. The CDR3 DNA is TGCGCCAGCAGCTCGGGGACTAGCGGGGCGACAGATACGCAGTATTTT.

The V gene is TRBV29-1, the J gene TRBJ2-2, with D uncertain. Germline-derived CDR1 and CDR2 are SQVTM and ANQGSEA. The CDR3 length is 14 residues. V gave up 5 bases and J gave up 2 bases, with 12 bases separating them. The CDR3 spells CSVLTGLNTGELFF. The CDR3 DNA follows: TGCAGCGTTTTAACCGGGCTTAACACCGGGGAGCTGTTTTTT.

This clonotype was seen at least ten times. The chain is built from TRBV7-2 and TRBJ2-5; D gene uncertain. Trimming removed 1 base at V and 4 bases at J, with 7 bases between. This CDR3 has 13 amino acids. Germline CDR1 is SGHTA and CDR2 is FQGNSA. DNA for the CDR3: TGTGCCAGCAGCTTAGTAATTGGAGAGACCCAGTACTTC. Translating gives CASSLVIGETQYF.

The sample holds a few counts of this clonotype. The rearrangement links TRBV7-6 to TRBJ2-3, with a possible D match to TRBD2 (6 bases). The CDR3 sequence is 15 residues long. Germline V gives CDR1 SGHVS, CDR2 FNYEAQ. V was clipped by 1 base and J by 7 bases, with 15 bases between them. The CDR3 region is CASSLESGPKYTQYF. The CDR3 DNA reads TGTGCCAGCAGCTTAGAGAGCGGGCCGAAGTATACGCAGTATTTT.

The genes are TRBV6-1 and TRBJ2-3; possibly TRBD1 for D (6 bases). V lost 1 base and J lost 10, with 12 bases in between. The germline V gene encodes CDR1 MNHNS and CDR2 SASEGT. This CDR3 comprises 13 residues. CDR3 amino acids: CASSEVLQGAQYF. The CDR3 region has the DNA TGTGCCAGCAGTGAAGTCTTACAGGGAGCGCAGTATTTT.

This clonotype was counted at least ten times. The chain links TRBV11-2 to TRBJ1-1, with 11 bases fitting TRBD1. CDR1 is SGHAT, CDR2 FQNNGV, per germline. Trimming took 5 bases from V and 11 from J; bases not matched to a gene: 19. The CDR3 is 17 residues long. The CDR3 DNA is TGTGCCAGCAGCCCCCTCCCCCTCTTAGGACAGGGGGCGATGGCTTTCTTT. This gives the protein CASSPLPLLGQGAMAFF.

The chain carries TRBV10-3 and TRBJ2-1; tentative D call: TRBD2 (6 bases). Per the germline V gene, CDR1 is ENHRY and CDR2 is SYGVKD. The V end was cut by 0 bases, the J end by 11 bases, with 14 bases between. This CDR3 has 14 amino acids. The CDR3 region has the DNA TGTGCCATCAGTGAGTCGACTGGTGGGACTCAGCAGTTCTTC. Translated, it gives CAISESTGGTQQFF.

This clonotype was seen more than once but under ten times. This CDR3 is CASSPRSLGLRTDTQYF. DNA for the CDR3: TGTGCCAGCAGCCCCCGGTCTCTGGGGCTTCGCACAGATACGCAGTATTTT. The V call is TRBV7-9, the J call TRBJ2-3, with D perhaps matching TRBD1 (5 bases). V dropped 5 bases and J dropped 1 base, with 19 bases sitting between them. CDR3 size: 17 residues. CDR1 is SEHNR, CDR2 FQNEAQ, per germline (reference sequence).

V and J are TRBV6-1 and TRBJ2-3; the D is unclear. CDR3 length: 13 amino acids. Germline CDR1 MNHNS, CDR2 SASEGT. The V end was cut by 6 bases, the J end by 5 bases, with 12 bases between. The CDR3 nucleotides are TGTGCCAGCAGACTCCCGAAACGAGATACGCAGTATTTT. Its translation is CASRLPKRDTQYF.